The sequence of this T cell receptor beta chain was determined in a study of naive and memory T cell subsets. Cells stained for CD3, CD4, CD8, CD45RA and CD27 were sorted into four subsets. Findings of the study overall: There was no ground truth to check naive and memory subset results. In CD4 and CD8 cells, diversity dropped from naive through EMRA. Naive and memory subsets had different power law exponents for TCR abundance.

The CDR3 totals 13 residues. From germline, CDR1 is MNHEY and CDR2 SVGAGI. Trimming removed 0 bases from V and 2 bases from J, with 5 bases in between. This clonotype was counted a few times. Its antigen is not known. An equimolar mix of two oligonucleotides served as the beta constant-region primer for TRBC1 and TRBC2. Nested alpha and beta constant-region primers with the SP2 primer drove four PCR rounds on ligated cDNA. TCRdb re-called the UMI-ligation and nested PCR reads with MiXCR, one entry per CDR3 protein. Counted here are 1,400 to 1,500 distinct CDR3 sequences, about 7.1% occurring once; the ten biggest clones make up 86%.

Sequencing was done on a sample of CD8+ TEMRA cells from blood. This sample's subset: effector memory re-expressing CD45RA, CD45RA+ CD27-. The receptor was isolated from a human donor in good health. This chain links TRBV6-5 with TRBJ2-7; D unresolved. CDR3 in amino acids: CASSYSRAYEQYF. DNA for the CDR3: TGTGCCAGCAGTTACTCCCGGGCCTACGAGCAGTACTTC.